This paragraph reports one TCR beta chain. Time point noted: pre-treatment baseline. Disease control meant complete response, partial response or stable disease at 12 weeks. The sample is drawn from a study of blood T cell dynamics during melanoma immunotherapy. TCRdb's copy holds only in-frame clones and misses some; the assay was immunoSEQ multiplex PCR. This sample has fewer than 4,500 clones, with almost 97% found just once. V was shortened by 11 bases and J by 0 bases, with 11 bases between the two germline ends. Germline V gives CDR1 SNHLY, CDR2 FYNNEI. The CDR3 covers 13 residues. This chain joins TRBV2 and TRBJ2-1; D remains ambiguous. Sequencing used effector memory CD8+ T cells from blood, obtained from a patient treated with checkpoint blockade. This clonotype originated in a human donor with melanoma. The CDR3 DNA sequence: TGTGCCCCGAGACCGAGCTCCTACAATGAGCAGTTCTTC. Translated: CAPRPSSYNEQFF.